The source of this TCR beta chain is a study of CD8 T cells in Susac syndrome. Germline assignment: CDR1 SEHNR and CDR2 FQNEAQ (reference sequence). The CDR3 is 16 residues long. V shed 5 bases, J shed 2 bases, and the junction held 8 bases outside the gene matches. TEMRA cells underwent FACS enrichment and CD8+ and CD4+ T cells underwent negative isolation. A quantity of about 0.5 to 1 ug RNA underwent reverse transcription using random hexamers. In TCRdb, the immunoSEQ multiplex PCR reads were re-called with MiXCR into one record per CDR3 protein. The repertoire has around 170,000 distinct CDR3 sequences, 85% to 95% of them found once; the top ten carry around 0.16%.

The source material was CD8+ T cells from PBMCs. The receptor's source is a human donor with Susac syndrome. The rearrangement joins TRBV7-9 to TRBJ2-5; 10 bases align to TRBD2. The CDR3 DNA sequence: TGTGCCAGCAGCCCTGATAGCGGGGGGTCACAAGAGACCCAGTACTTC. Translating it yields CASSPDSGGSQETQYF.